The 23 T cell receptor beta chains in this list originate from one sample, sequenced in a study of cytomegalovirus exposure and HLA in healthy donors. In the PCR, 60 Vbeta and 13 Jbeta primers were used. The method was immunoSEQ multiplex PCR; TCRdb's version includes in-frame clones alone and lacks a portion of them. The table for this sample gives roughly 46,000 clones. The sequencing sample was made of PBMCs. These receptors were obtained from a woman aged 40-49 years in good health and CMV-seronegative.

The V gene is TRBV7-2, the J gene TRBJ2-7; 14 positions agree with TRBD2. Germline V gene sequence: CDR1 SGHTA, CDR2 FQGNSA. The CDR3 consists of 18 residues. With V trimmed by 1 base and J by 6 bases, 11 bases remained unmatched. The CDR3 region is CASSLGIGLAGGRSEQYF. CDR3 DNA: TGTGCCAGCAGCTTAGGGATTGGACTAGCGGGAGGCCGCAGCGAGCAGTACTTC. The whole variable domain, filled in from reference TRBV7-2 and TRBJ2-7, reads GAGVSQSPSNKVTEKGKDVELRCDPISGHTALYWYRQSLGQGLEFLIYFQGNSAPDKSGLPSDRFSAERTGGSVSTLTIQRTQQEDSAVYLCASSLGIGLAGGRSEQYFGPGTRLTVT.

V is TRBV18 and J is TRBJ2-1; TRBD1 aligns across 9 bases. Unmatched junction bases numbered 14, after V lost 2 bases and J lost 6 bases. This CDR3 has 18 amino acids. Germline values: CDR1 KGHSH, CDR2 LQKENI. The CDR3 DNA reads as TGTGCCAGCTCACCAACTACCTCCGGGACAGGGAGGGGCAATGAGCAGTTCTTC. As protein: CASSPTTSGTGRGNEQFF.

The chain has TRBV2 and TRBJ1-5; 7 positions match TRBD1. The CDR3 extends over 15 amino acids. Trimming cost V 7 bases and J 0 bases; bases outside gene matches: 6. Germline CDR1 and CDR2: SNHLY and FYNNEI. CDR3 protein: CASMAGGHSNQPQHF. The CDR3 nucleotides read TGTGCCAGCATGGCAGGGGGACATAGCAATCAGCCCCAGCATTTT.

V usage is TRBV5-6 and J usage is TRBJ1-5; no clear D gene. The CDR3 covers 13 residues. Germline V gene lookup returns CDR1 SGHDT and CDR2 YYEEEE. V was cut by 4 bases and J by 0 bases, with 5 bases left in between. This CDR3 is CASSLYSNQPQHF. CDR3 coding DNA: TGTGCCAGCAGCCTCTATAGCAATCAGCCCCAGCATTTT.

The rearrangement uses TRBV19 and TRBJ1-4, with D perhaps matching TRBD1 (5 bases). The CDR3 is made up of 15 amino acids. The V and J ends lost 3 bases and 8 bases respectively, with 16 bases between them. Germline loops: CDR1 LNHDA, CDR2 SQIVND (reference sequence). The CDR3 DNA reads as TGTGCCAGTAGTATCGGCCGGGGGGGGAACGAAAAACTGTTTTTT. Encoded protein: CASSIGRGGNEKLFF.

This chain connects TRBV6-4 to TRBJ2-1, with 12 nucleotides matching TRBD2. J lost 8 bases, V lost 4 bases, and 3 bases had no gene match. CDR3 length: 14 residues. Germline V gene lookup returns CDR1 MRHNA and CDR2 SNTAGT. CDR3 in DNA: TGTGCCAGCAGTGTTCTAGCGGGAGGGTATGAGCAGTTCTTC. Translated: CASSVLAGGYEQFF.

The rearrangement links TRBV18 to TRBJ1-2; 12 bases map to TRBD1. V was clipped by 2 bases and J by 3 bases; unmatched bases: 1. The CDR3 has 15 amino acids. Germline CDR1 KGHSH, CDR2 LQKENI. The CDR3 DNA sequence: TGTGCCAGCTCACCAGGGACAGGGGGCGACTATGGCTACACCTTC. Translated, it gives CASSPGTGGDYGYTF.

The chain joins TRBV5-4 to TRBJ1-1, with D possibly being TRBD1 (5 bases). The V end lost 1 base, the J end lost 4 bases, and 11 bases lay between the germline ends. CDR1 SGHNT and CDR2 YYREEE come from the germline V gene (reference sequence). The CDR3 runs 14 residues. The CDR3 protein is CASSLMGLGTEAFF. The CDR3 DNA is TGTGCCAGCAGCTTGATGGGGCTTGGCACTGAAGCTTTCTTT.

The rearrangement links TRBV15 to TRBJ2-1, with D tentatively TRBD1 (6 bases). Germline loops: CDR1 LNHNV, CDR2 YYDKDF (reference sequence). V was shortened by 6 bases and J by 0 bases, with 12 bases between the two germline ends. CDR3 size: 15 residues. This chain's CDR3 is CATSGGYRSYNEQFF. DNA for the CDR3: TGTGCCACCAGTGGGGGCTATCGCTCCTACAATGAGCAGTTCTTC.

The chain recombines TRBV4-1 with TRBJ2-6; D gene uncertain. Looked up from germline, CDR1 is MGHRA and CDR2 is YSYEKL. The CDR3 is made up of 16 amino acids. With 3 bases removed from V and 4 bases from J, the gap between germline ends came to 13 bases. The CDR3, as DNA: TGCGCCAGCAGCCACGCCGGGTCCCAAGGGGCCAACGTCCTGACTTTC. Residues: CASSHAGSQGANVLTF.

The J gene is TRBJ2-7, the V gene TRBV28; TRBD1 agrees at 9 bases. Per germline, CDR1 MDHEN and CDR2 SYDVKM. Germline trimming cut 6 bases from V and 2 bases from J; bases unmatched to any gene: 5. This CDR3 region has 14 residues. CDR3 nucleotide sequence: TGTGCCAGCAGAACAGGGGGCGCTACCTACGAGCAGTACTTC. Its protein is CASRTGGATYEQYF.

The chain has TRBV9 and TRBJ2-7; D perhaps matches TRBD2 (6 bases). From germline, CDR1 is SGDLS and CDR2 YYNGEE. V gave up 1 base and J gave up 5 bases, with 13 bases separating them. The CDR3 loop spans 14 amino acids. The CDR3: CASSVKGREDEQYF. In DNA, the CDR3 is TGTGCCAGCAGCGTAAAAGGCAGGGAGGACGAGCAGTACTTC.

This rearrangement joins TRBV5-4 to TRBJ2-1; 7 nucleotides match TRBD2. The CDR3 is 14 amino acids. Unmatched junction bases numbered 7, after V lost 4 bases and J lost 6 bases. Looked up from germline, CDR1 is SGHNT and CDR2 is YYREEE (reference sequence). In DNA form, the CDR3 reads TGTGCCAGCAGCCCCCGGGGGGTTAGCAATGAGCAGTTCTTC. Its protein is CASSPRGVSNEQFF. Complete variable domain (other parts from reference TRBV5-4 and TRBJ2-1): ETGVTQSPTHLIKTRGQQVTLRCSSQSGHNTVSWYQQALGQGPQFIFQYYREEENGRGNFPPRFSGLQFPNYSSELNVNALELDDSALYLCASSPRGVSNEQFFGPGTRLTVL.

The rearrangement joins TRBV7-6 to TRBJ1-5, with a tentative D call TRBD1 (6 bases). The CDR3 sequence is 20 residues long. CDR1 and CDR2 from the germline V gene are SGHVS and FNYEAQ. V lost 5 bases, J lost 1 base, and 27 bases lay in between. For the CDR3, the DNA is TGTGCCAGCAGCGGTTTTCCCGGGACACGTAGTGCTGGGAGCAATCAGCCCCAGCATTTT. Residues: CASSGFPGTRSAGSNQPQHF.

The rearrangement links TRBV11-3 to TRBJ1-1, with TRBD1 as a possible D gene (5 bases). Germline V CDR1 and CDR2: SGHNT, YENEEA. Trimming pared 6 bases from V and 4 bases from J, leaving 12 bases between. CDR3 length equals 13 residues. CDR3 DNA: TGTGCCAGCAGAGGGGTCGGGGGCACTGAAGCTTTCTTT. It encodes CASRGVGGTEAFF.

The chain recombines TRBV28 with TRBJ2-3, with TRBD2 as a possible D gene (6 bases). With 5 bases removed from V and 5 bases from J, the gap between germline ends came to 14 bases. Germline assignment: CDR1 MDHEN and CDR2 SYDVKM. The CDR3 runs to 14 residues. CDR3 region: CASSPRDSRDTQYF. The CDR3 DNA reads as TGTGCCAGCAGTCCCCGGGACTCCAGAGATACGCAGTATTTT.

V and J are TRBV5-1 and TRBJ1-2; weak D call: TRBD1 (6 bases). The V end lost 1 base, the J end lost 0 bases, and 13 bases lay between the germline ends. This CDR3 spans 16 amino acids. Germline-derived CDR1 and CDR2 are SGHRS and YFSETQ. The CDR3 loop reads CASSLKQGAPNYGYTF. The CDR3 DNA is TGCGCCAGCAGCTTGAAACAGGGAGCACCTAACTATGGCTACACCTTC.

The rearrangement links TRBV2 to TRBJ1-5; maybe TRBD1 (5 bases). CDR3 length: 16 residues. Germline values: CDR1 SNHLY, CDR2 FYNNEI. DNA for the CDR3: TGTGCTTCCAATCCAGGGCCGATGGGGAGCAATCAGCCCCAGCATTTT. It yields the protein CASNPGPMGSNQPQHF.

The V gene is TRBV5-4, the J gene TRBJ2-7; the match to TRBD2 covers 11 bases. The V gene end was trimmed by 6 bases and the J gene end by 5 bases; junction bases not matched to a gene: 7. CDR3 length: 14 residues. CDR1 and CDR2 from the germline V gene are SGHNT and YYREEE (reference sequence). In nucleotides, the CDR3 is TGTGCCAGCACAGCCGGACTAGCGGGTCACGAGCAGTACTTC. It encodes CASTAGLAGHEQYF.

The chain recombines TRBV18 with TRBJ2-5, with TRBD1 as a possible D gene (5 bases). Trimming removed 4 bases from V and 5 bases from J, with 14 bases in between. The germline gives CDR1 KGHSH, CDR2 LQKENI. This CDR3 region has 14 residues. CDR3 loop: CASSLTRGIETQYF. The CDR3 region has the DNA TGTGCCAGCTCACTAACAAGGGGCATCGAGACCCAGTACTTC.

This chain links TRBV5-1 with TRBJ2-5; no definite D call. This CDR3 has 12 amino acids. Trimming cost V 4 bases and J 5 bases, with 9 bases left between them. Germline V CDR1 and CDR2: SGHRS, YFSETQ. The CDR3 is CASSPTSETQYF. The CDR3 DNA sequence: TGCGCCAGCAGCCCCACTTCGGAGACCCAGTACTTC. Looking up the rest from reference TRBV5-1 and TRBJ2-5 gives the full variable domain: KAGVTQTPRYLIKTRGQQVTLSCSPISGHRSVSWYQQTPGQGLQFLFEYFSETQRNKGNFPGRFSGRQFSNSRSEMNVSTLELGDSALYLCASSPTSETQYFGPGTRLLVL.

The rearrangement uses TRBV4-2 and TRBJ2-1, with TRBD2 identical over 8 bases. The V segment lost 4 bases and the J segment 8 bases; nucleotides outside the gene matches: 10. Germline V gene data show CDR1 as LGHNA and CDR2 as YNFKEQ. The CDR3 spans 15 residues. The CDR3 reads CASSPLAGLSDEQFF. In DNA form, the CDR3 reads TGTGCCAGCAGCCCCTTAGCGGGATTAAGCGATGAGCAGTTCTTC.

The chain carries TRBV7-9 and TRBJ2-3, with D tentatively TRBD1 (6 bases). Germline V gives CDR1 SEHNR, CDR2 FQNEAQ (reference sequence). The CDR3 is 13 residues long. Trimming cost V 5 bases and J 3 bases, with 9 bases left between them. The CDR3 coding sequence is TGTGCCAGCAGCGGTACAGGGACAGATACGCAGTATTTT. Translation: CASSGTGTDTQYF.